This entry features one T cell receptor (beta chain) sequence. The data stem from a study of blood T cell repertoires in COVID-19. Trimming took 1 base from V and 7 from J, leaving 7 bases between them. The CDR3 is made up of 12 amino acids. The germline gives CDR1 SGHNT, CDR2 YENEEA. Per the authors' pipeline: Estimates of nucleated cell counts were drawn from the amplification of reference gene primers. Clones were read by immunoSEQ multiplex PCR, and TCRdb kept only the in-frame ones, dropping some. The V and J calls and clone size are taken from that table; D and trimming were inferred from the DNA. Of roughly 200,000 clones listed, approximately 90% are singletons. In terms of age and location, participants ranged from roughly 18 to 100 years and lived in roughly 22 US areas.

Sequenced: PBMCs or T cells enriched from blood (not recorded which). J is TRBJ1-2 and V is TRBV11-3; D gene ambiguous. The origin of this receptor is a man aged 18 to 29 with acute COVID-19. In DNA, the CDR3 is TGTGCCAGCAGCTTAGCGGGAGGTGGCTACACCTTC. It specifies CASSLAGGGYTF. The full variable domain, rest sourced from reference TRBV11-3 and TRBJ1-2, is EAGVVQSPRYKIIEKKQPVAFWCNPISGHNTLYWYLQNLGQGPELLIRYENEEAVDDSQLPKDRFSAERLKGVDSTLKIQPAELGDSAVYLCASSLAGGGYTFGSGTRLTVV.